What follows are 23 T cell receptor beta chains derived from one specimen sequenced in a study of T cells after yellow fever vaccination. Via MiXCR, TCRdb re-called the 5' RACE reads, giving one row per CDR3 protein. The sample holds around 400,000 distinct CDR3 sequences, roughly 11% seen once. The material was PBMCs, obtained on the day of the first yellow fever vaccination. The origin of the receptors is a man between 18 and 35 years old who received the YFV17D yellow fever vaccine.

This clonotype was detected only a few times. The genes are TRBV7-2 and TRBJ1-1; D possibly corresponds to TRBD1 (5 bases). The germline gives CDR1 SGHTA, CDR2 FQGNSA. The V gene lost 5 bases and the J gene lost 4 bases, with 14 bases spanning the gap. The CDR3 runs 14 residues. CDR3 DNA sequence: TGTGCCAGCAGCGGACCGCAGGGTCGCACTGAAGCTTTCTTT. This gives the protein CASSGPQGRTEAFF.

The J gene is TRBJ2-7, the V gene TRBV5-1; tentatively, D is TRBD2 (5 bases). The germline V gene has CDR1 SGHRS and CDR2 YFSETQ. There are 15 residues in the CDR3. V shed 4 bases and J shed 4 bases, with 18 bases lying between them. This CDR3 reads CASSPDLGRGYEQYV. The CDR3 coding sequence is TGCGCCAGCAGCCCGGATCTGGGTCGGGGTTACGAGCAGTACGTC.

The chain is built from TRBV5-6 and TRBJ2-5; 10 bases fit TRBD2. The germline gives CDR1 SGHDT, CDR2 YYEEEE. The CDR3 is 17 residues long. The V segment lost 0 bases and the J segment 5 bases; nucleotides outside the gene matches: 10. In nucleotides, the CDR3 is TGTGCCAGCAGCTTGGAAGGGGCGGGACTAGCGATGGAGACCCAGTACTTC. It is translated as CASSLEGAGLAMETQYF.

The chain is built from TRBV29-1 and TRBJ1-2; tentatively, D is TRBD1 (5 bases). The germline CDR1 and CDR2 sequences are SQVTM and ANQGSEA. The length of the CDR3 is 12 residues. With 6 bases removed from V and 3 bases from J, the gap between germline ends came to 11 bases. CDR3 DNA: TGCAGCGTGGCAGGGCCGTACTATGGCTACACCTTC. Protein: CSVAGPYYGYTF.

The CDR3 sequence is CASSLAPPSVAGGHYEQYV. The CDR3 nucleotides read TGTGCCAGCAGCTTAGCCCCCCCGAGTGTAGCGGGGGGGCACTACGAGCAGTACGTC. V is TRBV7-2 and J is TRBJ2-7, with 11 bases matching TRBD2. The CDR3 is 19 amino acids. With V trimmed by 0 bases and J by 3 bases, 13 bases remained unmatched. Germline CDR1 is SGHTA and CDR2 is FQGNSA.

The chain combines TRBV6-1 with TRBJ1-3; no definite D call. Germline CDR1 is MNHNS and CDR2 is SASEGT. The CDR3 totals 14 residues. Between the trimmed V and J ends, which lost 3 bases and 0 bases, there was a span of 6 bases. CDR3 nucleotide sequence: TGTGCCAGCAGTGACAGGAACTCTGGAAACACCATATATTTT. It encodes CASSDRNSGNTIYF.

The chain combines TRBV20-1 with TRBJ2-5; tentative D call: TRBD1 (5 bases). V dropped 3 bases and J dropped 4 bases, with 12 bases sitting between them. The CDR3 sequence is 13 residues long. CDR1 is DFQATT, CDR2 SNEGSKA, per germline (reference sequence). CDR3 residues: CSARIRGRETQYF. The CDR3 DNA sequence: TGCAGTGCTAGGATTAGGGGAAGAGAGACCCAGTACTTC.

This clonotype was seen a few times. The rearrangement joins TRBV12-3 or TRBV12-4 to TRBJ1-5, with D tentatively TRBD1 (6 bases). V dropped 5 bases and J dropped 2 bases, with 10 bases sitting between them. The CDR3 extends over 14 amino acids. The CDR3 is CASSRDNGNQPQHF. For the CDR3, the DNA is TGTGCCAGCAGTAGGGACAACGGCAATCAGCCCCAGCATTTT.

This clonotype was picked up many times. This chain joins TRBV5-6 and TRBJ2-3; perhaps D is TRBD1 or TRBD2 (6 bases each). Deletions cut 7 bases from V and 6 bases from J, with 15 bases between. CDR1 and CDR2 from the germline V gene are SGHDT and YYEEEE. This CDR3 is 13 amino acids long. CDR3 bases: TGTGCCAGCTCCCTAGGGGGGCTGGATACGCAGTATTTT. Its protein is CASSLGGLDTQYF.

This chain connects TRBV5-1 to TRBJ1-1, with 7 bases fitting TRBD1. With V trimmed by 5 bases and J by 10 bases, 17 bases remained unmatched. CDR3 length equals 15 residues. CDR1 is SGHRS, CDR2 YFSETQ, per germline. CDR3 loop: CASRPDPSYRGGAFF. As DNA, the CDR3 is TGCGCCAGCAGACCCGATCCCTCTTACAGGGGCGGAGCTTTCTTT.

This clonotype was recorded once. This sequence joins TRBV18 and TRBJ1-2; 8 positions match TRBD1. The CDR3 is 15 amino acids. Germline-derived CDR1 and CDR2 are KGHSH and LQKENI. V gave up 5 bases and J gave up 6 bases; unmatched junction bases: 11. The CDR3 loop reads CASSTPGQGADGYTF. The DNA of the CDR3 is TGTGCCAGCTCAACCCCCGGACAGGGCGCAGATGGCTACACCTTC.

This clonotype was counted a few times. V is TRBV6-1 and J is TRBJ2-1; D may correspond to TRBD1 or TRBD2 (5 bases each). The CDR3 contains 15 residues. Trimming left V 6 bases short and J 5 bases short, with 17 bases between. Germline CDR1 reads MNHNS; CDR2 reads SASEGT. Written as DNA, the CDR3 is TGTGCCAGCAGACCCGAGGGGTCCCACCACAATGAGCAGTTCTTC. This encodes CASRPEGSHHNEQFF.

The chain links TRBV5-1 to TRBJ1-1, with D perhaps TRBD1 (5 bases). V lost 3 bases to trimming and J lost 3 bases, with 6 bases between them. CDR3 length equals 12 residues. The germline V gene has CDR1 SGHRS and CDR2 YFSETQ. CDR3 loop: CASSSGYTEAFF. CDR3 in DNA: TGCGCCAGCAGCTCAGGGTACACTGAAGCTTTCTTT.

This clonotype was seen more than once but under ten times. This sequence joins TRBV12-3 or TRBV12-4 and TRBJ2-1; unclear D gene. The CDR3 runs 14 residues. V lost 6 bases and J lost 8, with 17 bases in between. The CDR3 coding sequence is TGTGCCAGCAGGGCGGTCGGGCCAGTAGATGAGCAGTTCTTC. Protein: CASRAVGPVDEQFF.

The table lists this clonotype with a few counts. This rearrangement joins TRBV2 to TRBJ2-1; D perhaps matches TRBD2 (6 bases). CDR1 is SNHLY and CDR2 is FYNNEI in the germline V gene. The length of the CDR3 is 14 residues. V lost 6 bases to trimming and J lost 7 bases, with 16 bases between them. The CDR3 loop is CASRQSGTLNEQFF. Here the CDR3 DNA reads TGTGCCAGCAGACAGTCCGGGACTTTGAATGAGCAGTTCTTC. The full variable domain, rest sourced from reference TRBV2 and TRBJ2-1, is EPEVTQTPSHQVTQMGQEVILRCVPISNHLYFYWYRQILGQKVEFLVSFYNNEISEKSEIFDDQFSVERPDGSNFTLKIRSTKLEDSAMYFCASRQSGTLNEQFFGPGTRLTVL.

In this sample, this clonotype turned up a few times. The rearrangement joins TRBV29-1 to TRBJ2-2, with 8 positions matching TRBD2. Germline-derived CDR1 and CDR2 are SQVTM and ANQGSEA. With 4 bases clipped from V and 5 bases from J, the junction kept 6 bases outside the gene matches. The CDR3 sequence is 14 residues long. CDR3 DNA: TGCAGCGTTGGTCCAGCGGGGGTAACCGGGGAGCTGTTTTTT. Protein product: CSVGPAGVTGELFF.

This clonotype showed up just a few times. The chain uses TRBV7-8 and TRBJ2-3; TRBD2 agrees at 15 bases. From germline, CDR1 is SGHVS and CDR2 FQNEAQ. The trim removed 4 bases at V and 6 bases at J, leaving 8 bases unmatched. The CDR3 spans 17 residues. CDR3 bases: TGTGCCAGCAGCTCACGGACTAGCGGGGGGGTATCCGATACGCAGTATTTT. Encoded protein: CASSSRTSGGVSDTQYF.

The chain carries TRBV28 and TRBJ1-5; tentatively, D is TRBD1 (5 bases). V dropped 5 bases and J dropped 0 bases, with 17 bases sitting between them. This CDR3 has 17 residues. In germline, CDR1 is MDHEN, CDR2 SYDVKM. CDR3 region: CASSRNLRQSSNQPQHF. In DNA, the CDR3 is TGTGCCAGCAGTCGAAACCTCCGACAGTCTAGCAATCAGCCCCAGCATTTT.

The rearrangement uses TRBV4-3 and TRBJ1-6; 7 bases agree with TRBD1. The CDR3 runs 14 residues. Looked up from germline, CDR1 is LGHNA and CDR2 is YSLEER. V lost 2 bases and J lost 7; bases outside the gene matches: 2. CDR3 sequence reads: CASSQWGQNSPLHF. CDR3 bases: TGCGCCAGCAGCCAATGGGGACAGAATTCACCCCTCCACTTT.

This clonotype was seen at least ten times. The V and J genes are TRBV20-1 and TRBJ2-5, with 15 bases aligning to TRBD2. The germline gives CDR1 DFQATT, CDR2 SNEGSKA (reference sequence). J lost 2 bases, V lost 5 bases, and 0 bases had no gene match. CDR3 length equals 14 residues. DNA for the CDR3: TGCAGTGCTGGACTAGCGGGGGGGCAAGAGACCCAGTACTTC. It yields the protein CSAGLAGGQETQYF.

J is TRBJ1-5 and V is TRBV7-6; 7 bases are a match to TRBD1. The CDR3 has 15 amino acids. Germline assignment: CDR1 SGHVS and CDR2 FNYEAQ. Germline trimming cut 1 base from V and 5 bases from J; bases unmatched to any gene: 5. CDR3 region: CASSLEPRGDQPQHF. The DNA for the CDR3 is TGTGCCAGCAGCTTAGAGCCCAGGGGGGATCAGCCCCAGCATTTT.

This clonotype was picked up a small number of times. The CDR3 sequence: CASSYIDSPESSYEQYF. The CDR3 nucleotides are TGTGCCAGCAGTTACATTGACAGTCCCGAATCCTCCTACGAGCAGTACTTC. The chain links TRBV6-2 or TRBV6-3 to TRBJ2-7, with D possibly being TRBD1 (5 bases). This CDR3 spans 17 amino acids. V dropped 2 bases and J dropped 0 bases, with 17 bases sitting between them. Germline V gives CDR1 MNHEY, CDR2 SVGEGT.

The V gene is TRBV5-1, the J gene TRBJ2-3; D perhaps matches TRBD2 (5 bases). This CDR3 spans 14 amino acids. The V gene's germline CDR1 is SGHRS and CDR2 YFSETQ. The V end was cut by 2 bases, the J end by 3 bases, with 10 bases between. This CDR3 is CASSFLSGTDTQYF. The CDR3 nucleotides are TGCGCCAGCAGCTTTCTCTCGGGGACAGATACGCAGTATTTT.